This entry lists 4 T cell receptor beta chains sequenced from one sample in a study of blood T cell repertoires in COVID-19. Here immunoSEQ multiplex PCR was the method, and the copy in TCRdb shows in-frame clones only, minus some. The table lists roughly 57,000 clones, approximately 87% of them singletons. The sequenced sample was peripheral blood. These receptors came from a woman aged 55 to 70 with COVID-19, enrolled during active disease.

The V gene is TRBV9, the J gene TRBJ2-2; TRBD2 might be the D (7 bases). The CDR3 is made up of 20 amino acids. The germline gives CDR1 SGDLS, CDR2 YYNGEE. V was trimmed by 3 bases and J by 7 bases, leaving 31 bases between them. CDR3 residues: CASSGRGDLSGTHQGGELFF. CDR3 nucleotide sequence: TGTGCCAGCAGCGGGAGGGGGGATTTGAGCGGGACCCACCAAGGCGGGGAGCTGTTTTTT.

This chain joins TRBV3-1 (or the pseudogene TRBV3-2) and TRBJ1-1, with a weak D call TRBD1 (6 bases). Germline loops: CDR1 LGHDT, CDR2 YNNKEL (reference sequence). The V and J ends lost 4 bases and 2 bases respectively, with 17 bases between them. The CDR3 consists of 16 residues. CDR3: CASSPTTRTVNTEAFF. The CDR3 coding sequence is TGTGCCAGCAGCCCCACAACGAGGACAGTCAACACTGAAGCTTTCTTT.

The genes are TRBV6-1 and TRBJ2-3, with 9 bases that match TRBD1. V trimming: 3 bases; J trimming: 6 bases; junction bases outside the gene matches: 7. The CDR3 consists of 15 residues. From germline, CDR1 is MNHNS and CDR2 SASEGT. The CDR3 DNA reads as TGTGCCAGCAGTGATACCGGGACAGGGACGGATACGCAGTATTTT. Amino acids: CASSDTGTGTDTQYF.

The gene calls are TRBV28 and TRBJ2-3, with D possibly TRBD2 on 6 matching bases. The V gene's germline CDR1 is MDHEN and CDR2 SYDVKM. V was clipped by 1 base and J by 7 bases, with 21 bases between them. The CDR3 has 17 residues. The CDR3 DNA reads TGTGCCAGCAGTTTATCTCTCGGGAGAGACCGTTCAAATACGCAGTATTTT. This gives the protein CASSLSLGRDRSNTQYF.